This TCR beta chain was profiled in a study of blood T cell repertoires in COVID-19. Overall study: Acute-phase and convalescent COVID-19 samples originated in the United States, Italy and Spain. Sources were T cells, B-cell-depleted T cells, or PBMCs; the material itself was cDNA or gDNA.

The CDR3 is made up of 13 amino acids. V was pared by 1 base and J by 9 bases, with 7 bases between. Germline V gene data show CDR1 as SGHDN and CDR2 as FVKESK. In the authors' workflow: The assay estimated nucleated cells by amplifying reference gene primers. The data were produced by immunoSEQ multiplex PCR, yet TCRdb's version contains in-frame clones alone and is incomplete. That table furnishes V, J and clone size, whereas the DNA furnished D and trimming. Altogether about 47,000 clones are present, roughly 86% being singletons, with the ten largest covering 7% to 9%. The sequence derives from an elderly man with active or convalescent COVID-19. The chain joins TRBV14 to TRBJ1-6; D is ambiguous. The sample comprised peripheral blood. The CDR3 nucleotides read TGTGCCAGCAGCCAAGTTACGAGTTCACCCCTCCACTTT. It specifies CASSQVTSSPLHF.